In its sample, the clone carrying this T cell receptor beta chain was seen many times. Antigen: not known. The V gene's germline CDR1 is GTSNPN and CDR2 SVGIG (reference sequence). The CDR3 length is 12 residues. Trimming pared 3 bases from V and 2 bases from J, leaving 7 bases between. This entry is derived from a study of early T cells in non-severe SARS-CoV-2 infection. Study summary: Alpha and beta chains were unpaired, from unsorted whole-blood bulk RNA.

The TCR library protocol attached unique molecular identifiers to the individual cDNA molecules. TCRdb called the 5' RACE reads again in MiXCR, with one record for every CDR3 protein. Of tens of thousands of distinct CDR3 sequences in the sample, 4.6% were seen once. Study-wide results and caveats: The VDJdb matching leaned toward anti-spike CD8 responses and overlooked private and CD4 specificities.

Sequences were obtained from whole blood. This receptor was identified in an adult who was a healthcare worker with PCR-confirmed SARS-CoV-2 infection or an uninfected control (not recorded which). The chain has TRBV30 and TRBJ2-5; D is unresolved. CDR3 residues: CAWSTSQETQYF. The CDR3 region has the DNA TGTGCCTGGAGCACATCTCAAGAGACCCAGTACTTC.